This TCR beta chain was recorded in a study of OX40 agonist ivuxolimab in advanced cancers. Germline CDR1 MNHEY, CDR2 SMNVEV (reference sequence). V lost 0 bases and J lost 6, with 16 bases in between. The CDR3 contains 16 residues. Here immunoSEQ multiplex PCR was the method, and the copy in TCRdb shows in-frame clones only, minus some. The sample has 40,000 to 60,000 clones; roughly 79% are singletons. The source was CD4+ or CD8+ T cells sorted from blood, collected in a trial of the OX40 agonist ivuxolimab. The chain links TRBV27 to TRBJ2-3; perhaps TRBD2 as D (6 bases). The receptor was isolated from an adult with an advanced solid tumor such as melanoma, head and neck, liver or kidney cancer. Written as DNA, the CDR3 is TGTGCCAGCAGTTTATCCCCCTCGACTAGTAGGGATACGCAGTATTTT. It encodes CASSLSPSTSRDTQYF.